The 17 T cell receptor beta chains presented below share a single source sample, sequenced in a study of blood T cell repertoires in COVID-19 (TCRdb year 2020). Library preparation was by the immunoSEQ multiplex PCR assay. As stored in TCRdb, this immuneACCESS dataset retains in-frame rearrangements with V and J assigned. A fraction of the clones does not appear; measured against another copy, unresolved V genes explain less than half of the discrepancy, and the remainder lacks a known reason. Recorded for this sample are approximately 72,000 clones; 84% of them occurred a single time. Of the sample, more than 7% falls within the top ten clones. The sequenced material came from peripheral blood. The source of these receptors is a man aged 50 to 59 with active COVID-19.

This rearrangement joins TRBV19 to TRBJ2-1; 7 bases match TRBD1. Trimming removed 6 bases from V and 10 bases from J; junction bases left unmatched: 12. The germline CDR1 and CDR2 sequences are LNHDA and SQIVND (reference sequence). The CDR3 sequence is 14 residues long. CDR3 nucleotides: TGTGCCAGTAGCCTAAGAAAGGGGGCGCCCGAGCAGTTCTTC. Its translation is CASSLRKGAPEQFF.

The chain has TRBV6-1 and TRBJ2-2, with unresolved D. Trimming took 2 bases from V and 2 from J, leaving 3 bases between them. This CDR3 comprises 13 residues. Germline CDR1 reads MNHNS; CDR2 reads SASEGT. The CDR3 spells CASSESNTGELFF. CDR3 coding DNA: TGTGCCAGCAGTGAATCTAACACCGGGGAGCTGTTTTTT.

The chain combines TRBV6-5 with TRBJ1-6; TRBD1 agrees at 7 bases. The junction had 13 bases not matched to a gene; V was cut back by 6 bases and J by 11 bases. Germline-derived CDR1 and CDR2 are MNHEY and SVGAGI. The CDR3 spans 15 residues. The CDR3, as DNA: TGTGCCAGCAGGGGGATCCGGGACAGCAAACCACCCCTCCACTTT. It is translated as CASRGIRDSKPPLHF.

The chain is built from TRBV7-2 and TRBJ2-7, with 9 nucleotides matching TRBD2. CDR1 and CDR2 from the germline V gene are SGHTA and FQGNSA. With V trimmed by 2 bases and J by 5 bases, 7 bases remained unmatched. This CDR3 is built from 15 residues. This CDR3 is CASSLPGTSNHEQYF. CDR3 sequence (DNA): TGTGCCAGCAGCTTACCTGGGACTAGCAACCACGAGCAGTACTTC.

This clone was recorded many times. The V call is TRBV7-9, the J call TRBJ2-2; D unclear. V was cut by 0 bases and J by 10 bases, with 6 bases left in between. CDR1 and CDR2 from the germline V gene are SEHNR and FQNEAQ (reference sequence). The CDR3 is 12 residues long. Here the CDR3 reads CASSLALLELFF. CDR3 coding DNA: TGTGCCAGCAGCTTAGCTCTTCTGGAGCTGTTTTTT.

The sample holds a few counts of this clone. The chain couples TRBV14 to TRBJ1-2; D perhaps matches TRBD1 (5 bases). This CDR3 is 14 amino acids long. Germline-derived CDR1 and CDR2 are SGHDN and FVKESK. Trimming took 1 base from V and 8 from J, leaving 14 bases between them. The CDR3, as DNA: TGTGCCAGCAGCCAAGTGGGGCCCCCAGTGGGCTACACCTTC. This codes for CASSQVGPPVGYTF.

The chain joins TRBV5-5 to TRBJ2-5, with D perhaps TRBD2 (6 bases). CDR1 and CDR2 (germline): SGHKS, YYEKEE (reference sequence). V dropped 3 bases and J dropped 1 base, with 10 bases sitting between them. This CDR3 spans 14 amino acids. Here the CDR3 DNA reads TGTGCCAGCAGCTGGGGAGGTGGCCAAGAGACCCAGTACTTC. It codes for CASSWGGGQETQYF.

The chain links TRBV5-8 to TRBJ1-3; no reliable D call. The germline V gene has CDR1 SGHTS and CDR2 YDEGEE. The CDR3 spans 15 residues. Trimming stripped 3 bases from V and 6 bases from J, with 16 bases between. CDR3 region: CASSSGESRPNTIYF. The CDR3 DNA reads as TGTGCCAGCAGCTCCGGGGAGAGCCGGCCAAACACCATATATTTT.

The rearrangement joins TRBV5-1 to TRBJ2-7; 10 nucleotides line up with TRBD1. The CDR3 sequence is 14 residues long. V lost 2 bases and J lost 7; bases outside the gene matches: 6. Germline CDR1 and CDR2: SGHRS and YFSETQ. The CDR3 loop is CASSFGTGDREQYF. For the CDR3, the DNA is TGCGCCAGCAGCTTTGGGACAGGGGATCGGGAGCAGTACTTC.

The genes are TRBV5-4 and TRBJ2-3; TRBD1 matches 7 bases. Trimming at V came to 0 bases and at J to 3 bases, leaving 7 bases not matched to a gene. Germline V gene sequence: CDR1 SGHNT, CDR2 YYREEE (reference sequence). This CDR3 has 16 amino acids. CDR3 in amino acids: CASSLDLTGYTDTQYF. The CDR3 nucleotides are TGTGCCAGCAGCTTGGATTTGACAGGGTATACAGATACGCAGTATTTT. Full variable domain (rest looked up from reference TRBV5-4 and TRBJ2-3): ETGVTQSPTHLIKTRGQQVTLRCSSQSGHNTVSWYQQALGQGPQFIFQYYREEENGRGNFPPRFSGLQFPNYSSELNVNALELDDSALYLCASSLDLTGYTDTQYFGPGTRLTVL.

This clone has a handful of counts. The DNA of the CDR3 is TGTGCCAGCAGCGAGGGATCCCGGGCCAGAGAAAAACTGTTTTTT. It specifies CASSEGSRAREKLFF. V and J are TRBV7-9 and TRBJ1-4; D gene ambiguous. This CDR3 has 15 amino acids. Trimming took 5 bases from V and 8 from J, leaving 18 bases between them. CDR1 SEHNR and CDR2 FQNEAQ come from the germline V gene (reference sequence).

The chain is built from TRBV27 and TRBJ2-7; 9 positions agree with TRBD2. Germline CDR1 reads MNHEY; CDR2 reads SMNVEV (reference sequence). V was clipped by 0 bases and J by 6 bases; unmatched bases: 3. There are 14 residues in the CDR3. The CDR3 loop is CASSLSSGRPEQYF. The CDR3 DNA reads as TGTGCCAGCAGTTTATCTAGCGGGAGACCCGAGCAGTACTTC.

This rearrangement joins TRBV10-3 to TRBJ2-7; 7 bases are a match to TRBD2. The ends lost 1 base at V and 0 bases at J; junction bases unmatched: 0. Germline V CDR1 and CDR2: ENHRY, SYGVKD. The CDR3 contains 14 residues. The CDR3 DNA is TGTGCCATCAGTGAGTGGGACTACTCCTACGAGCAGTACTTC. It specifies CAISEWDYSYEQYF.

V and J are TRBV2 and TRBJ1-2, with 8 bases lining up with TRBD1. Germline V lookup: CDR1 SNHLY, CDR2 FYNNEI. The CDR3 totals 12 residues. Trimming at V came to 2 bases and at J to 8 bases, leaving 1 base not matched to a gene. The CDR3 coding sequence is TGTGCCAGCAGTGAACAGGGGGCGGGCTACACCTTC. Residues: CASSEQGAGYTF.

This sequence joins TRBV5-4 and TRBJ1-4; 7 nucleotides agree with TRBD1. Trimming at V came to 4 bases and at J to 2 bases, leaving 5 bases not matched to a gene. There are 15 residues in the CDR3. From germline, CDR1 is SGHNT and CDR2 YYREEE (reference sequence). CDR3 region: CASSPPGQTNEKLFF. The CDR3 DNA reads TGTGCCAGCAGCCCTCCGGGACAGACTAATGAAAAACTGTTTTTT. The full variable domain, completed using reference TRBV5-4 and TRBJ1-4, is ETGVTQSPTHLIKTRGQQVTLRCSSQSGHNTVSWYQQALGQGPQFIFQYYREEENGRGNFPPRFSGLQFPNYSSELNVNALELDDSALYLCASSPPGQTNEKLFFGSGTQLSVL.

The chain combines TRBV19 with TRBJ1-1, with 10 positions matching TRBD1. The CDR3 runs to 14 residues. J gave up 4 bases and V 5 bases, and 4 bases lay outside the gene matches. Per germline, CDR1 LNHDA and CDR2 SQIVND (reference sequence). The DNA for the CDR3 is TGTGCCAGTAGTGCCCGGGACAGGGGCACTGAAGCTTTCTTT. The encoded protein is CASSARDRGTEAFF.

The gene calls are TRBV4-1 and TRBJ1-2; D uncertain. The CDR3 has 15 amino acids. CDR1 and CDR2 from the germline V gene are MGHRA and YSYEKL. V lost 1 base to trimming and J lost 2 bases, with 11 bases between them. Here the CDR3 reads CASSQAFQVNYGYTF. The CDR3 DNA reads as TGCGCCAGCAGCCAAGCCTTCCAGGTGAACTATGGCTACACCTTC.